These T cell receptor beta chains were read from a single sample in a study of OX40 agonist ivuxolimab in advanced cancers. Some clones are missing from TCRdb's copy, which holds only in-frame ones; the method was immunoSEQ multiplex PCR. The sample has tens of thousands of clones; 80% to 90% are singletons. The specimen was CD4+ or CD8+ T cells sorted from blood, collected in a trial of the OX40 agonist ivuxolimab. Receptors were obtained from an adult with an advanced solid tumor such as melanoma, head and neck, liver or kidney cancer. Each CDR3 is given with its conserved first and last residue. D genes are given only for firm matches. Size tells how often a clone was seen (once, few, many) or the class of an expanded clone, and some rows leave it out.

v_call,clone_size,d_call,j_call,cdr3_aa,cdr3_nt
TRBV10-3,.,.,TRBJ1-5,CAISAAGHNQPQHF,TGTGCCATCAGTGCCGCAGGACACAATCAGCCCCAGCATTTT
TRBV4-1,.,.,TRBJ2-2,CASSQKGPLGLGELFF,TGCGCCAGCAGCCAGAAAGGGCCACTAGGTCTCGGGGAGCTGTTTTTT
TRBV12-2,once,.,TRBJ1-2,CASRLARCRQNYTF,TGTGCAAGTCGCTTAGCGCGTTGCAGACAAAACTACACCTTC
TRBV5-1,.,TRBD1,TRBJ2-5,CASSVGQASQETQYF,TGCGCCAGCAGCGTAGGACAGGCTAGCCAAGAGACCCAGTACTTC
TRBV28,.,.,TRBJ1-2,CASSLRGPNYGYTF,TGTGCCAGCAGTCTCCGGGGACCGAACTATGGCTACACCTTC
TRBV19,.,TRBD1,TRBJ1-4,CASSSSGTDATNEKLFF,TGTGCCAGTAGTTCCTCCGGGACAGATGCAACTAATGAAAAACTGTTTTTT
TRBV5-1,.,TRBD1,TRBJ1-2,CASSFSEGQGDNYGYTF,TGCGCCAGCAGCTTCTCCGAGGGACAGGGAGACAACTATGGCTACACCTTC
TRBV5-4,.,.,TRBJ1-2,CASTVDGNYGYTF,TGTGCCAGCACCGTCGACGGAAACTATGGCTACACCTTC
TRBV18,.,.,TRBJ1-2,CASSPDRAGNYGYTF,TGTGCCAGCTCCCCGGACCGGGCCGGGAACTATGGCTACACCTTC
TRBV7-3,once,TRBD2,TRBJ2-1,CASSFRTSAEQFF,TGTGCCAGCAGCTTCCGGACTAGCGCTGAGCAGTTCTTC
TRBV19,.,.,TRBJ2-6,CASSIRSSGANVLTF,TGTGCCAGTAGTATACGGAGCTCTGGGGCCAACGTCCTGACTTTC
TRBV28,.,.,TRBJ2-7,CASSQPGHSYEQYF,TGTGCCAGCAGCCAACCGGGCCACTCCTACGAGCAGTACTTC
TRBV6-1,once,.,TRBJ1-4,CASTSRGGVNEKLFF,TGTGCCAGCACTTCCCGAGGGGGGGTTAATGAAAAACTGTTTTTT
TRBV15,.,TRBD2,TRBJ2-5,CATSRRNPGTSGAQETQYF,TGTGCCACCAGCAGAAGAAACCCCGGGACTAGCGGGGCCCAAGAGACCCAGTACTTC
TRBV19,.,.,TRBJ2-7,CASSTTGTYEQYF,TGTGCCAGTAGTACCACTGGGACGTACGAGCAGTACTTC
TRBV28,.,.,TRBJ2-7,CASCSGGASYEQYF,TGTGCCAGCTGTAGTGGAGGGGCCTCCTACGAGCAGTACTTC
TRBV10-3,.,TRBD2,TRBJ2-7,CATLRTSGSYEQYF,TGTGCCACGCTTCGGACTAGCGGGAGCTACGAGCAGTACTTC
TRBV12-5,.,.,TRBJ1-2,CASGKENYGYTF,TGTGCTAGTGGTAAGGAGAACTATGGCTACACCTTC
TRBV6-4,.,.,TRBJ2-4,CASSDRAGIQYF,TGTGCCAGCAGTGACCGCGCGGGCATTCAGTACTTC
TRBV7-7,few,TRBD2,TRBJ2-7,CASSPRGRWSSGQHLTYEQYF,TGTGCTAGCAGCCCAAGGGGTAGGTGGTCTAGCGGCCAACACTTAACCTACGAGCAGTACTTC
TRBV6-1,once,.,TRBJ1-1,CASSVLGRPEAFF,TGTGCCAGCAGTGTTCTAGGGCGCCCGGAAGCTTTCTTT
TRBV29-1,.,TRBD2,TRBJ2-7,CSVSSGSYEQYF,TGCAGCGTTTCCAGCGGGAGCTACGAGCAGTACTTC
TRBV5-1,.,TRBD2,TRBJ2-3,CASSLNPAGGPDTQYF,TGCGCCAGCAGCTTGAACCCAGCGGGAGGGCCAGATACGCAGTATTTT
TRBV28,.,.,TRBJ1-2,CATEDTTNYGYTF,TGTGCCACCGAGGACACTACTAACTATGGCTACACCTTC
TRBV5-4,once,.,TRBJ2-5,CASSPGGREETQYF,TGTGCCAGCAGCCCCGGGGGACGGGAAGAGACCCAGTACTTC
TRBV2,once,.,TRBJ1-5,CASSPEQTGQPQHF,TGTGCCAGCAGTCCAGAGCAAACGGGTCAGCCCCAGCATTTT
TRBV28,.,.,TRBJ2-7,CATRSNAVYEQYF,TGTGCCACCCGAAGTAACGCAGTCTACGAGCAGTACTTC
TRBV5-5,.,TRBD1,TRBJ1-2,CASSSGTGGMFYGYTF,TGTGCCAGCAGCTCCGGGACAGGGGGCATGTTCTATGGCTACACCTTC
TRBV6-1,few,TRBD1,TRBJ1-2,CASSEPTGVNYGYTF,TGTGCCAGCAGTGAACCAACAGGGGTTAACTATGGCTACACCTTC
TRBV6-5,.,.,TRBJ1-2,CASSYSSGGEAYGYTF,TGTGCCAGCAGTTACTCGAGTGGGGGGGAGGCCTATGGCTACACCTTC
TRBV7-8,.,TRBD1,TRBJ2-6,CASSLGDSAGANVLTF,TGTGCCAGCAGCTTAGGGGACAGCGCTGGGGCCAACGTCCTGACTTTC
TRBV9,.,TRBD1,TRBJ1-3,CASSYEQGWGNTIYF,TGTGCCAGCAGCTACGAACAGGGGTGGGGAAACACCATATATTTT
TRBV15,.,.,TRBJ1-3,CATSRALGNTIYF,TGTGCCACCAGCAGAGCGCTTGGAAACACCATATATTTT
TRBV5-1,.,.,TRBJ2-5,CASSRSPGTAEETQYF,TGCGCCAGCAGCCGCTCCCCTGGGACGGCAGAAGAGACCCAGTACTTC
TRBV7-8,.,.,TRBJ1-1,CASSFSGAMNTEAFF,TGTGCCAGCAGCTTTTCAGGGGCCATGAACACTGAAGCTTTCTTT
TRBV19,once,TRBD2,TRBJ2-3,CASSTSGERGDTQYF,TGTGCCAGTAGTACTAGCGGGGAAAGGGGAGATACGCAGTATTTT
TRBV5-4,.,.,TRBJ2-3,CASSPRAGTDTQYF,TGTGCCAGCAGCCCGAGGGCGGGCACAGATACGCAGTATTTT
TRBV28,.,.,TRBJ2-1,CASSFGAGTSSYNEQFF,.
TRBV28,.,TRBD1,TRBJ1-1,CASSSGQYLMNTEAFF,TGTGCCAGCAGTTCGGGACAGTACTTAATGAACACTGAAGCTTTCTTT
TRBV2,.,.,TRBJ1-4,CASKSGTADEKLFF,TGTGCCAGCAAGTCCGGGACGGCGGACGAAAAACTGTTTTTT
TRBV4-2,.,TRBD2,TRBJ2-3,CASSEGTSGASTDTQYF,TGTGCCAGCAGCGAAGGGACTAGCGGAGCTAGCACAGATACGCAGTATTTT
TRBV27,.,.,TRBJ1-3,CASSRGAGNTIYF,TGTGCCAGCTCGAGGGGCGCTGGAAACACCATATATTTT
TRBV5-4,few,.,TRBJ2-1,CASSLADRPGNEQFF,TGTGCCAGCAGCTTGGCAGACAGGCCAGGCAATGAGCAGTTCTTC
TRBV30,.,TRBD2,TRBJ2-7,CAWSVGLAGYEQYF,TGTGCCTGGAGTGTAGGCCTAGCGGGGTACGAGCAGTACTTC
TRBV6-5,.,TRBD2,TRBJ2-3,CASRTSGRDTQYF,TGTGCCAGTAGGACTAGCGGGAGAGATACGCAGTATTTT
TRBV5-6,.,.,TRBJ2-7,CASSSSDYEQYF,TGTGCCAGCAGCAGTAGCGACTACGAGCAGTACTTC
TRBV7-2,.,.,TRBJ1-3,CASSPRTAGNTIYF,TGTGCCAGCAGCCCCCGGACCGCGGGAAACACCATATATTTT
TRBV5-4,.,TRBD1,TRBJ1-1,CASTIPGQQNTEAFF,TGTGCCAGCACCATACCGGGACAGCAGAACACTGAAGCTTTCTTT